This T cell receptor beta chain was identified in a study of cytomegalovirus exposure and HLA in healthy donors. Germline V gene lookup returns CDR1 SGHDN and CDR2 FVKESK. The V end was cut by 4 bases, the J end by 5 bases, with 17 bases between. There are 15 residues in the CDR3. Amplification used 60 Vbeta primers and 13 Jbeta primers. The table came from immunoSEQ multiplex PCR; TCRdb's copy has only in-frame clones and leaves some out. The sample holds about 230,000 clones; more than 75% are singletons and the top ten take around 1.4%. Comment on this clone: The antigen is undetermined.

Overall study results and limits: Altogether, 160 or so TCR beta chains were recorded as cytomegalovirus-associated. Sequence variants that were highly shared formed a cluster that was likely a sequencing artifact. Reportedly, fewer N-insertions than the approximately 700-donor mean appeared in an Asian-associated ancestry cluster in a later analysis.

The sequencing input was PBMCs. The V call is TRBV14, the J call TRBJ2-5; TRBD2 might be the D (5 bases). The source of this sequence is a human donor in good health. The CDR3 loop is CASSPRLTNLETQYF. The CDR3 DNA sequence: TGTGCCAGCAGCCCCCGATTGACTAATTTGGAGACCCAGTACTTC.